This TCR beta chain was sequenced in a study of T-cell memory formation after mild COVID-19. General observations from the study: Of the contracting clones, CD4+ ones lay mainly in CM and EM, and CD8+ ones in EMRA.

In TCRdb, the 5' RACE reads were re-called with MiXCR into one record per CDR3 protein. Of some 450,000 distinct CDR3 sequences in the sample, roughly 17% were seen once. The CDR3 contains 17 residues. Germline loops: CDR1 LNHNV, CDR2 YYDKDF (reference sequence). With 0 bases removed from V and 3 bases from J, the gap between germline ends came to 12 bases. Notes on this clonotype: Its antigen is unidentified.

The rearrangement joins TRBV15 to TRBJ1-6; D uncertain. The specimen was PBMCs or a T cell subset sorted from them (not recorded which). The receptor was derived from a man between 18 and 29 years old who had mild COVID-19 (a few samples of this study predate the infection). Cell type and time point are not known. This chain's CDR3 is CATSRDLAAGYNSPLHF. CDR3 bases: TGTGCCACCAGCAGAGATTTAGCGGCCGGCTATAATTCACCCCTCCACTTT.